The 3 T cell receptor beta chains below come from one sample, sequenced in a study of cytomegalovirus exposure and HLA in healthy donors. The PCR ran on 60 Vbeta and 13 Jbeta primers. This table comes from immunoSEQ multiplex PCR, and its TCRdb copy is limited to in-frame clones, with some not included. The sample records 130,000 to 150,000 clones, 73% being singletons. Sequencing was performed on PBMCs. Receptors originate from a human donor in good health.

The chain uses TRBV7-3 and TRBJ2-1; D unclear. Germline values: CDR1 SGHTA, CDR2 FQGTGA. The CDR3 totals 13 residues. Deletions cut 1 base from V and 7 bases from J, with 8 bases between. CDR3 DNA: TGTGCCAGCAGCTTAATAAGAGGAAATGAGCAGTTCTTC. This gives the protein CASSLIRGNEQFF. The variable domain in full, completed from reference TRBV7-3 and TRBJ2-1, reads GAGVSQTPSNKVTEKGKYVELRCDPISGHTALYWYRQSLGQGPEFLIYFQGTGAADDSGLPNDRFFAVRPEGSVSTLKIQRTERGDSAVYLCASSLIRGNEQFFGPGTRLTVL.

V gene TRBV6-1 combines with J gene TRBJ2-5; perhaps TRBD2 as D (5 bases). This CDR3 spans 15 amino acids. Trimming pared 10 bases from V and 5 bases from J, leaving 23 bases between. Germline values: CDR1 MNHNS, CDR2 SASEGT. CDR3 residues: CANSERGWGVETQYF. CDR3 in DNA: TGTGCCAACAGCGAACGGGGATGGGGAGTCGAGACCCAGTACTTC.

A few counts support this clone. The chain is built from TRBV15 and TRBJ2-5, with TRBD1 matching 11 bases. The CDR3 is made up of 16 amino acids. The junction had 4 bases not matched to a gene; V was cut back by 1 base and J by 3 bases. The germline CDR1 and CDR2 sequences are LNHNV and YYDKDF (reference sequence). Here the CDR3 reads CATSRVQGQGEETQYF. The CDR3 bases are TGTGCCACCAGCAGAGTTCAGGGACAGGGGGAAGAGACCCAGTACTTC. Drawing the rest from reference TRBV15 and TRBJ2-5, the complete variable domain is DAMVIQNPRYQVTQFGKPVTLSCSQTLNHNVMYWYQQKSSQAPKLLFHYYDKDFNNEADTPDNFQSRRPNTSFCFLDIRSPGLGDTAMYLCATSRVQGQGEETQYFGPGTRLLVL.